One sample yielded the 19 T cell receptor beta chains listed below, sequenced in a study of human T cells and chemical hapten exposure. In TCRdb, the RACE reads were re-called with MiXCR into one record per CDR3 protein. The sample yields 99,000 or so distinct CDR3 sequences, roughly a tenth seen once. As for time point: pre-sensitization, week 0. Noted treatment: therapeutic diphenylcyclopropenone sensitization with weekly scalp DPC. Specimen: whole blood, collected in connection with sensitization to the hapten diphenylcyclopropenone (DPC). Receptors were obtained from a woman between 55 and 75 years old with alopecia areata. Some clones in this sample may be carry-over from other donors' samples.

The V and J genes are TRBV9 and TRBJ2-7; 10 nucleotides match TRBD2. Germline V CDR1 and CDR2: SGDLS, YYNGEE. V was pared by 0 bases and J by 2 bases, with 5 bases of the junction left unmatched. This CDR3 spans 16 amino acids. The CDR3 coding sequence is TGTGCCAGCAGCGTAGGAAGCGGGGGGGCCCCCTACGAGCAGTACTTC. Its translation: CASSVGSGGAPYEQYF.

This clonotype was counted many times. The chain couples TRBV7-9 to TRBJ1-6; TRBD1 might be the D (5 bases). The CDR3 consists of 16 residues. Germline V CDR1 and CDR2: SEHNR, FQNEAQ (reference sequence). The ends were cut back, 1 base at V and 7 bases at J, with 14 bases in the middle. The CDR3 DNA sequence: TGTGCCAGCAGCTTAGAGGCAGGGAGCAGGAATTCACCCCTCCACTTT. It encodes CASSLEAGSRNSPLHF. Together with reference TRBV7-9 and TRBJ1-6, the CDR3 gives the full variable domain: DTGVSQNPRHKITKRGQNVTFRCDPISEHNRLYWYRQTLGQGPEFLTYFQNEAQLEKSRLLSDRFSAERPKGSFSTLEIQRTEQGDSAMYLCASSLEAGSRNSPLHFGNGTRLTVT.

CDR3 sequence: CASSPFCGRLAKNIQYF. CDR3 DNA: TGCGCCAGCAGCCCCTTTTGTGGGCGCTTAGCCAAAAACATTCAGTACTTC. The chain is built from TRBV4-3 and TRBJ2-4; D is unclear. This CDR3 region has 17 residues. The V gene's germline CDR1 is LGHNA and CDR2 YSLEER. The V end was cut by 4 bases, the J end by 0 bases, with 16 bases between.

There are many counts of this clonotype. The rearrangement links TRBV20-1 to TRBJ2-1, with TRBD2 as a possible D gene (6 bases). The germline CDR1 and CDR2 sequences are DFQATT and SNEGSKA (reference sequence). This CDR3 has 15 amino acids. Trimming pared 0 bases from V and 3 bases from J, leaving 12 bases between. Here the CDR3 reads CSARDTPGGYNEQFF. CDR3 in DNA: TGCAGTGCTAGAGATACTCCCGGGGGCTACAATGAGCAGTTCTTC.

The V call is TRBV29-1, the J call TRBJ2-1; 7 bases align to TRBD2. Germline loops: CDR1 SQVTM, CDR2 ANQGSEA. The V gene end was trimmed by 4 bases and the J gene end by 2 bases; junction bases not matched to a gene: 2. The CDR3 runs to 13 residues. The DNA of the CDR3 is TGCAGCGTTGGAGGACTAGCCTACAATGAGCAGTTCTTC. Translation: CSVGGLAYNEQFF.

This clonotype showed up many times. J is TRBJ2-3 and V is TRBV6-5, with D possibly matching TRBD2 (5 bases). CDR3 size: 14 residues. Germline CDR1 and CDR2: MNHEY and SVGAGI. Trimming stripped 0 bases from V and 6 bases from J, with 10 bases between. The CDR3 region has the DNA TGTGCCAGCAGTTACTCGGCGGGCCGGGATACGCAGTATTTT. Its translation: CASSYSAGRDTQYF.

This clonotype was detected ten times or more. This chain uses TRBV5-1 with TRBJ2-1, with 11 bases lining up with TRBD1. Germline CDR1 SGHRS, CDR2 YFSETQ. This CDR3 comprises 15 residues. With 3 bases clipped from V and 6 bases from J, the junction kept 5 bases outside the gene matches. The CDR3 loop is CASSSLGQGVNEQFF. The CDR3 DNA sequence: TGCGCCAGCAGCTCCCTGGGACAGGGGGTCAATGAGCAGTTCTTC.

The rearrangement links TRBV10-3 to TRBJ2-1; 15 nucleotides agree with TRBD2. This CDR3 is built from 17 residues. V dropped 10 bases and J dropped 0; count of bases not matched to a gene: 7. Germline CDR1 ENHRY, CDR2 SYGVKD. In DNA form, the CDR3 reads TGTGCCACCCTCGGGACTAGCGGGGGGAGCTCCTACAATGAGCAGTTCTTC. This translates into CATLGTSGGSSYNEQFF.

The rearrangement links TRBV12-3 or TRBV12-4 to TRBJ1-4; no definite D call. V was pared by 3 bases and J by 6 bases, with 11 bases between. There are 14 residues in the CDR3. The CDR3 spells CASSLREWHEKLFF. The CDR3 coding sequence is TGTGCCAGCAGTTTGAGGGAATGGCATGAAAAACTGTTTTTT.

This clonotype was found a few times. The chain couples TRBV18 to TRBJ2-1; 14 bases map to TRBD2. The CDR3 runs to 16 residues. Looked up from germline, CDR1 is KGHSH and CDR2 is LQKENI. Unmatched junction bases numbered 6, after V lost 3 bases and J lost 8 bases. The DNA of the CDR3 is TGTGCCAGCTCACCGCCGACTAGCGGGGGGGCCTATGAGCAGTTCTTC. Amino acid sequence: CASSPPTSGGAYEQFF.

This clonotype was counted between two and nine times. The chain employs TRBV30 and TRBJ1-4, with D uncertain. Germline CDR1 GTSNPN, CDR2 SVGIG (reference sequence). Trimming took off 0 bases at V and 8 bases at J, with 4 bases between the two ends. The CDR3 length is 11 residues. The CDR3 nucleotides read TGTGCCTGGAGTGTAGCCGAAAAACTGTTTTTT. Translating it yields CAWSVAEKLFF.

At least ten counts were recorded for this clonotype. The genes are TRBV5-1 and TRBJ2-1, with TRBD1 matching 9 bases. This CDR3 has 14 residues. Trimming removed 4 bases from V and 2 bases from J; junction bases left unmatched: 1. Germline CDR1 and CDR2: SGHRS and YFSETQ. The CDR3 DNA sequence: TGCGCCAGCAGCCGGGACAGGGCCTACAATGAGCAGTTCTTC. Its translation is CASSRDRAYNEQFF. The full variable domain, its missing parts supplied by reference TRBV5-1 and TRBJ2-1, is KAGVTQTPRYLIKTRGQQVTLSCSPISGHRSVSWYQQTPGQGLQFLFEYFSETQRNKGNFPGRFSGRQFSNSRSEMNVSTLELGDSALYLCASSRDRAYNEQFFGPGTRLTVL.

This sequence joins TRBV19 and TRBJ1-2; 7 bases align to TRBD1. After removal of 6 bases from V and 5 bases from J, the junction contained 9 bases not matched to a gene. This CDR3 has 14 amino acids. The germline gives CDR1 LNHDA, CDR2 SQIVND (reference sequence). CDR3 loop: CASRSAGQTYGYTF. CDR3 in DNA: TGTGCCAGTAGATCCGCGGGACAGACATATGGCTACACCTTC.

In this sample, this clonotype turned up many times. The V call is TRBV5-1, the J call TRBJ2-7; 10 bases map to TRBD1. This CDR3 comprises 15 residues. V lost 4 bases and J lost 2; bases outside the gene matches: 6. CDR1 is SGHRS, CDR2 YFSETQ, per germline. The CDR3 sequence: CASSEGQGDAYEQYF. In DNA, the CDR3 is TGCGCCAGCAGCGAAGGACAGGGGGATGCCTACGAGCAGTACTTC.

The chain carries TRBV7-8 and TRBJ2-2, with a weak D call TRBD1 (6 bases). The CDR3 runs to 14 residues. The germline V and J ends were trimmed by 6 bases and 5 bases, with 13 bases remaining between them. Germline CDR1 is SGHVS and CDR2 is FQNEAQ. CDR3 protein: CASSPNRVTGELFF. CDR3 bases: TGTGCCAGCAGTCCGAACAGGGTTACCGGGGAGCTGTTTTTT.

This clonotype has more than one count but fewer than ten. The chain is built from TRBV3-1 and TRBJ1-3; D gene unclear. This CDR3 spans 16 amino acids. Germline values: CDR1 LGHDT, CDR2 YNNKEL (reference sequence). Between the trimmed V and J ends, which lost 1 base and 2 bases, there was a span of 12 bases. The CDR3 nucleotides are TGTGCCAGCAGCCAAGGGGTCGGACTAACTGGAAACACCATATATTTT. Amino acid sequence: CASSQGVGLTGNTIYF.

This clonotype was counted at least ten times. This rearrangement joins TRBV3-1 to TRBJ2-5, with D perhaps TRBD1 or TRBD2 (6 bases each). The CDR3 sequence is 14 residues long. Per germline, CDR1 LGHDT and CDR2 YNNKEL (reference sequence). V was clipped by 3 bases and J by 5 bases, with 13 bases between them. The CDR3 nucleotides are TGTGCCAGCAGCCAGCTGACAGGAGGGGAGACCCAGTACTTC. Protein: CASSQLTGGETQYF.

This clonotype has just a few counts. The chain links TRBV20-1 to TRBJ1-1; 7 bases line up with TRBD1. Germline V lookup: CDR1 DFQATT, CDR2 SNEGSKA (reference sequence). J was trimmed by 6 bases and V by 7 bases; bases with no gene match: 11. This CDR3 contains 13 residues. The CDR3 is CSVVPGQSPEAFF. In DNA, the CDR3 is TGCAGTGTCGTCCCGGGACAGTCCCCTGAAGCTTTCTTT.

This clonotype was found many times. The chain has TRBV7-4 and TRBJ1-2; no clear D gene. V was cut by 4 bases and J by 6 bases, with 18 bases left in between. The CDR3 runs 15 residues. Germline CDR1 and CDR2: SGHVT and SQSDAQ. The CDR3 here is CASSSEWEVIHGYTF. In nucleotides, the CDR3 is TGTGCCAGCAGCTCCGAATGGGAGGTGATTCATGGCTACACCTTC.